This T cell receptor beta chain was recovered during a study of beta chain features in type 1 diabetes. This clone was detected a few times. Its antigen remains unknown. The V and J ends lost 3 bases and 0 bases respectively, with 17 bases between them. The CDR3 is 17 residues long. The germline CDR1 and CDR2 sequences are SGDLS and YYNGEE. General study results and limits: TCRB CDR3s were moderately but significantly shorter in Type 1 diabetes patients in all four CD4+ subsets. Comparison showed that naive, central memory and Treg TCRB repertoires appeared more similar among patients than among healthy donors. Insertions at VDJ junctions were less frequent in type 1 diabetes patients. These patients also deleted more nucleotides at the same junctions.

Every bit of the isolated RNA underwent reverse transcription, so sequencing read expressed TCRB transcripts. The data were produced by immunoSEQ multiplex PCR, yet TCRdb's version contains in-frame clones alone and is incomplete. The sample has more than 300,000 clones, around 10% seen once; the top ten hold 0.6%. The chain has TRBV9 and TRBJ2-3; maybe TRBD1 (7 bases). The sequence derives from a man in his thirties or forties with type 1 diabetes. Sample: central memory CD4+ T cells from blood. The CDR3 DNA reads as TGTGCCAGCAGCGGTCGGAAGGAGGGGGCTAGCACAGATACGCAGTATTTT. Protein: CASSGRKEGASTDTQYF.